This T cell receptor beta chain was obtained from a study of cytomegalovirus exposure and HLA in healthy donors. As for the study in general: As an earlier analysis found, some 170 million T cells yielded 100 million to 130 million unique TCR beta sequences.

Nominally healthy donors were sampled, though unrecorded immune exposures were likely. The table lists this clone with a few counts. Unmatched junction bases numbered 7, after V lost 1 base and J lost 5 bases. CDR3 length equals 15 residues. Per the germline V gene, CDR1 is SGHRS and CDR2 is YFSETQ. Both 60 Vbeta primers and 13 Jbeta primers went into the PCR. TCRdb's table, derived via immunoSEQ multiplex PCR, lists solely in-frame clones and lacks some. In the table there are 60,000 to 70,000 clones, over 60% of which are singletons. Sequencing was done on a sample of PBMCs. The receptor comes from a middle-aged man in good health and CMV-seropositive. The chain uses TRBV5-1 and TRBJ1-1, with 8 bases that match TRBD1. The CDR3 loop is CASSLPARGPTEAFF. The CDR3 coding sequence is TGCGCCAGCAGCTTGCCCGCCAGGGGGCCTACTGAAGCTTTCTTT. Using reference TRBV5-1 and TRBJ1-1 for the parts outside the CDR3, the full variable domain is KAGVTQTPRYLIKTRGQQVTLSCSPISGHRSVSWYQQTPGQGLQFLFEYFSETQRNKGNFPGRFSGRQFSNSRSEMNVSTLELGDSALYLCASSLPARGPTEAFFGQGTRLTVV.